One and the same sample provided the 18 T cell receptor beta chains below, sequenced in a study of blood T cell repertoires in COVID-19 (dated by TCRdb to about 2020). Receptor libraries were prepared by the immunoSEQ multiplex PCR assay. TCRdb mirrors the immuneACCESS table, restricted to in-frame sequences. Some clones are absent from its copies; in checked studies, under half trace to an unresolved V gene, and the reason for the others is unknown. The sample table holds roughly 74,000 clones, of which roughly four fifths were seen once. The ten largest account for less than 45% of the sample. Source material: peripheral blood. The origin of the receptors is a man between 65 and 85 years old with acute or convalescent COVID-19.

Turning to this clone: The same CDR3 can be traced to other DNA sequences in this sample. V gene TRBV12-5 combines with J gene TRBJ1-1; no clear D. Germline lookup yields CDR1 LGHNT and CDR2 FRNRAP. The CDR3 spans 11 residues. Trimming took 7 bases from V and 0 from J, leaving 3 bases between them. The CDR3 DNA reads as TGTGCTAGTGCCGTGAACACTGAAGCTTTCTTT. Translating gives CASAVNTEAFF.

The V gene is TRBV3-1 (or the pseudogene TRBV3-2), the J gene TRBJ2-3, with D perhaps TRBD2 (7 bases). Looked up from germline, CDR1 is LGHDT and CDR2 is YNNKEL (reference sequence). The CDR3 covers 14 residues. Trimming removed 4 bases from V and 4 bases from J, with 12 bases in between. CDR3 sequence: CASSRRGGADTQYF. The CDR3 DNA reads TGTGCCAGCAGCCGTAGGGGGGGGGCAGATACGCAGTATTTT.

This clone was recorded only once. The CDR3 reads CASSLDPARGYTF. DNA of the CDR3: TGTGCCAGCAGCTTAGACCCCGCGCGTGGCTACACCTTC. The gene calls are TRBV7-2 and TRBJ1-2; D is uncertain. Germline loops: CDR1 SGHTA, CDR2 FQGNSA. Trimming cost V 1 base and J 7 bases, with 10 bases left between them. The CDR3 length is 13 residues. The full variable domain, its missing parts supplied by reference TRBV7-2 and TRBJ1-2, is GAGVSQSPSNKVTEKGKDVELRCDPISGHTALYWYRQSLGQGLEFLIYFQGNSAPDKSGLPSDRFSAERTGGSVSTLTIQRTQQEDSAVYLCASSLDPARGYTFGSGTRLTVV.

The chain employs TRBV5-8 and TRBJ1-1; 11 nucleotides agree with TRBD1. From germline, CDR1 is SGHTS and CDR2 YDEGEE. This CDR3 has 15 amino acids. Trimming cost V 4 bases and J 1 base; bases outside gene matches: 3. The CDR3 coding sequence is TGTGCCAGCAGCCCCGGGACAGGGGGGAACACTGAAGCTTTCTTT. This sequence encodes CASSPGTGGNTEAFF.

This chain links TRBV6-5 with TRBJ2-1; D is perhaps TRBD2 (5 bases). Germline loops: CDR1 MNHEY, CDR2 SVGAGI. The CDR3 sequence is 15 residues long. V gave up 6 bases and J gave up 0 bases, with 12 bases separating them. CDR3 DNA: TGTGCCAGCAGCCGGGAAGGGAGCTCCTACAATGAGCAGTTCTTC. This gives the protein CASSREGSSYNEQFF.

The chain couples TRBV5-1 to TRBJ1-2; TRBD1 matches at 8 bases. Germline loops: CDR1 SGHRS, CDR2 YFSETQ. V lost 3 bases and J lost 7; bases outside the gene matches: 5. CDR3 length: 13 residues. CDR3 in amino acids: CASSYDRGPGYTF. The CDR3 region has the DNA TGCGCCAGCAGCTACGACAGGGGCCCTGGCTACACCTTC.

The gene calls are TRBV5-1 and TRBJ2-1; D is perhaps TRBD1 (7 bases). V lost 0 bases and J lost 12, with 22 bases in between. The CDR3 spans 16 residues. Germline V CDR1 and CDR2: SGHRS, YFSETQ. The CDR3 here is CASSLARGEDSQAQFF. The DNA of the CDR3 is TGCGCCAGCAGCTTGGCCAGGGGGGAGGATAGTCAAGCGCAGTTCTTC.

This clone occurred a few times. This chain joins TRBV24-1 and TRBJ1-5; D is ambiguous. Germline CDR1 and CDR2: KGHDR and SFDVKD. This CDR3 spans 13 amino acids. The CDR3: CATQSGINQPQHF. CDR3 bases: TGTGCAACTCAGTCGGGGATCAATCAGCCCCAGCATTTT.

The chain combines TRBV9 with TRBJ2-7, with a possible D match to TRBD1 (6 bases). Trimming took off 7 bases at V and 1 base at J, with 15 bases between the two ends. Germline V CDR1 and CDR2: SGDLS, YYNGEE. This CDR3 has 14 residues. The chain's CDR3 is CASSRDTISYEQYF. The CDR3 DNA reads TGTGCCAGCTCAAGGGACACGATATCCTACGAGCAGTACTTC.

This rearrangement joins TRBV28 to TRBJ1-1; D may be TRBD1 (6 bases). CDR1 is MDHEN, CDR2 SYDVKM, per germline. CDR3 length: 13 amino acids. Trimming removed 4 bases at V and 3 bases at J, with 9 bases between. Written as DNA, the CDR3 is TGTGCCAGCAGTTCTGGGGGCCACACTGAAGCTTTCTTT. Protein: CASSSGGHTEAFF.

The rearrangement uses TRBV15 and TRBJ1-5; the D gene is possibly TRBD1 (5 bases). The germline V gene encodes CDR1 LNHNV and CDR2 YYDKDF (reference sequence). V lost 0 bases, J lost 8 bases, and 14 bases lay in between. The CDR3 extends over 15 amino acids. The CDR3 reads CATSRDPRGGKPQHF. The CDR3 bases are TGTGCCACCAGCAGAGATCCGAGGGGAGGAAAGCCCCAGCATTTT.

V usage is TRBV3-1 (or the pseudogene TRBV3-2) and J usage is TRBJ1-4; 8 bases are shared with TRBD1. The CDR3 contains 14 residues. V gave up 4 bases and J gave up 5 bases; unmatched junction bases: 3. Per the germline V gene, CDR1 is LGHDT and CDR2 is YNNKEL (reference sequence). This CDR3 is CASSLGTGNEKLFF. The CDR3 nucleotides are TGTGCCAGCAGCCTTGGGACAGGCAATGAAAAACTGTTTTTT.

The V gene is TRBV7-8, the J gene TRBJ2-7; D remains ambiguous. The CDR3 extends over 13 amino acids. Per the germline V gene, CDR1 is SGHVS and CDR2 is FQNEAQ. V lost 7 bases and J 2 bases, leaving 12 bases between the germline ends. The CDR3 DNA reads as TGTGCCAGCACCCCCCAGTTTCCCTACGAGCAGTACTTC. It encodes CASTPQFPYEQYF.

This chain links TRBV19 with TRBJ1-1, with TRBD1 matching over 7 bases. This CDR3 contains 14 residues. Trimming at V came to 2 bases and at J to 6 bases, leaving 6 bases not matched to a gene. CDR1 LNHDA and CDR2 SQIVND come from the germline V gene (reference sequence). CDR3 coding DNA: TGTGCCAGTAGTATAACGACAGGGTCGGCTGAAGCTTTCTTT. Its translation is CASSITTGSAEAFF. Using reference TRBV19 and TRBJ1-1 for the parts outside the CDR3, the full variable domain is DGGITQSPKYLFRKEGQNVTLSCEQNLNHDAMYWYRQDPGQGLRLIYYSQIVNDFQKGDIAEGYSVSREKKESFPLTVTSAQKNPTAFYLCASSITTGSAEAFFGQGTRLTVV.

This sequence joins TRBV5-4 and TRBJ2-3; TRBD2 matches at 14 bases. J gave up 3 bases and V 4 bases, and 4 bases lay outside the gene matches. The CDR3 is 16 residues long. Germline V gene data show CDR1 as SGHNT and CDR2 as YYREEE (reference sequence). Here the CDR3 reads CASSPGTSGRTDTQYF. DNA for the CDR3: TGTGCCAGCAGCCCCGGGACTAGCGGGAGAACAGATACGCAGTATTTT.

This rearrangement joins TRBV12-3 or TRBV12-4 to TRBJ1-4, with D possibly matching TRBD1 (5 bases). The CDR3 covers 12 residues. Trimming took off 2 bases at V and 11 bases at J, with 9 bases between the two ends. In nucleotides, the CDR3 is TGTGCCAGCAGTTTAAAGGGACTCAAACTGTTTTTT. It yields the protein CASSLKGLKLFF.

The rearrangement links TRBV4-3 to TRBJ2-1, with 11 positions matching TRBD1. Germline CDR1 LGHNA, CDR2 YSLEER. This CDR3 contains 18 residues. V shed 0 bases and J 6 bases; nucleotides not matched to a gene: 10. CDR3 DNA: TGCGCCAGCAGCCAAGATCAGGACAGGGGGCTTCTAAGCAATGAGCAGTTCTTC. It translates to CASSQDQDRGLLSNEQFF.

The rearrangement joins TRBV30 to TRBJ2-1; 8 bases match TRBD2. The CDR3 consists of 14 residues. The germline CDR1 and CDR2 sequences are GTSNPN and SVGIG (reference sequence). The ends lost 2 bases at V and 4 bases at J; junction bases unmatched: 4. CDR3 sequence (DNA): TGTGCCTGGAGTAGCGGGAGCTCATACAATGAGCAGTTCTTC. The encoded protein is CAWSSGSSYNEQFF.